Below are 32 T cell receptor beta chains sequenced from a single sample in a study of blood T cells in healthy people across ages. The use of a sample-barcoded 5' primer and a J-beta primer mix characterized a second PCR of roughly 6 to 11 cycles. TCRdb re-analysed the 5' RACE reads in MiXCR, keeping a single row per CDR3 protein. The data hold 1,500,000 or so distinct CDR3 sequences, with roughly two fifths observed a single time. The sequenced material came from blood. The receptors here all came from a woman aged 18-35 years in good health.

CDR3 nucleotides: TGCAGCGACGGTGGAGCGGGCTTTTACGAGCAGTACTTC. Its protein is CSDGGAGFYEQYF. V and J are TRBV29-1 and TRBJ2-7, with a tentative D call TRBD2 (6 bases). CDR1 and CDR2 from the germline V gene are SQVTM and ANQGSEA. The CDR3 runs 13 residues. V dropped 7 bases and J dropped 4 bases, with 17 bases sitting between them.

The chain employs TRBV6-5 and TRBJ2-3; no clear D. V was cut by 0 bases and J by 7 bases, with 8 bases left in between. There are 13 residues in the CDR3. The germline V gene encodes CDR1 MNHEY and CDR2 SVGAGI. This CDR3 reads CASSYSGSNTQYF. The CDR3 DNA reads TGTGCCAGCAGTTACTCTGGAAGCAATACGCAGTATTTT.

V usage is TRBV7-2 and J usage is TRBJ2-4; D is unresolved. The germline V and J ends were trimmed by 2 bases and 1 base, with 6 bases remaining between them. Per the germline V gene, CDR1 is SGHTA and CDR2 is FQGNSA. The CDR3 loop spans 14 amino acids. The CDR3 region has the DNA TGTGCCAGCAGCTTAAGGGCGGCCAAAAACATTCAGTACTTC. It codes for CASSLRAAKNIQYF.

In its sample, this clonotype was seen many times. The chain links TRBV4-3 to TRBJ2-7; D not resolved. With 0 bases removed from V and 2 bases from J, the gap between germline ends came to 11 bases. This CDR3 is built from 15 residues. The germline V gene encodes CDR1 LGHNA and CDR2 YSLEER. The CDR3 nucleotides read TGCGCCAGCAGCCAAGATCTAGGCGGAGCCTACGAGCAGTACTTC. The encoded protein is CASSQDLGGAYEQYF.

CDR3 in amino acids: CASRSGYNNEQYF. Here the CDR3 DNA reads TGCGCCAGCAGGTCAGGGTATAACAATGAGCAGTACTTC. V is TRBV10-2 and J is TRBJ2-5; possible D gene TRBD1, 5 bases. The CDR3 length is 13 residues. V lost 6 bases and J 11 bases, leaving 19 bases between the germline ends. Germline V gives CDR1 WSHSY, CDR2 SAAADI.

Many counts were recorded for this clonotype. V usage is TRBV20-1 and J usage is TRBJ2-3; possible D gene TRBD2, 6 bases. V dropped 6 bases and J dropped 0 bases, with 16 bases sitting between them. CDR1 is DFQATT and CDR2 is SNEGSKA in the germline V gene (reference sequence). This CDR3 is built from 15 residues. The CDR3 region has the DNA TGCAGTGCGACTACTAAAAGCGGGAGCACAGATACGCAGTATTTT. Encoded protein: CSATTKSGSTDTQYF.

This clonotype was seen only a few times. The gene calls are TRBV21-1 and TRBJ1-5. TRBV21-1 is assigned pseudogene status. The CDR3 length is 12 residues. The DNA for the CDR3 is TGTGCCAGCAGCAAAGCGGTCCAGCCCCAGCATTTT. Protein sequence: CASSKAVQPQHF.

Only a few counts were recorded for this clonotype. The chain uses TRBV28 and TRBJ2-4, with D perhaps TRBD1 (7 bases). Trimming stripped 1 base from V and 8 bases from J, with 12 bases between. Germline V CDR1 and CDR2: MDHEN, SYDVKM. This CDR3 spans 14 amino acids. CDR3 loop: CASSLYSRGDIQYF. CDR3 bases: TGTGCCAGCAGTTTATACAGCAGGGGGGACATTCAGTACTTC.

This clonotype was seen only a few times. The rearrangement uses TRBV29-1 and TRBJ2-1, with 12 bases aligning to TRBD2. Germline V CDR1 and CDR2: SQVTM, ANQGSEA. V lost 7 bases, J lost 9 bases, and 7 bases stayed unmatched. The length of the CDR3 is 13 residues. The CDR3 is CSAAGLAGIEQFF. In DNA form, the CDR3 reads TGCAGCGCCGCCGGACTAGCGGGGATTGAGCAGTTCTTC.

V gene TRBV4-1 combines with J gene TRBJ1-3; D remains unclear. V was pared by 4 bases and J by 4 bases, with 11 bases between. The length of the CDR3 is 14 residues. Germline V gene data show CDR1 as MGHRA and CDR2 as YSYEKL. This CDR3 reads CASSRGPTGNTIYF. The CDR3 DNA reads as TGCGCCAGCAGCCGTGGACCAACGGGAAACACCATATATTTT.

The V call is TRBV4-3, the J call TRBJ1-1; tentatively, D is TRBD1 (5 bases). This CDR3 is built from 16 residues. With 0 bases removed from V and 5 bases from J, the gap between germline ends came to 16 bases. CDR1 LGHNA and CDR2 YSLEER come from the germline V gene. The CDR3 DNA reads TGCGCCAGCAGCCAAGATTGGGCTTCACGGGGGACTGAAGCTTTCTTT. Translation gives CASSQDWASRGTEAFF.

This chain links TRBV2 with TRBJ2-5, with 11 bases that match TRBD2. V shed 7 bases and J 11 bases; nucleotides not matched to a gene: 9. CDR1 is SNHLY and CDR2 is FYNNEI in the germline V gene. The CDR3 has 13 amino acids. CDR3 sequence reads: CASNPTSGIQQYF. In DNA form, the CDR3 reads TGTGCCAGCAATCCGACTAGCGGGATTCAGCAGTACTTC.

This clonotype turned up a few times. The rearrangement joins TRBV7-6 to TRBJ2-1; D is perhaps TRBD1 (5 bases). Trimming left V 2 bases short and J 0 bases short, with 11 bases between. The length of the CDR3 is 16 residues. Germline V gene lookup returns CDR1 SGHVS and CDR2 FNYEAQ. Written as DNA, the CDR3 is TGTGCCAGCAGCTTACCTTACAGGAGCTCCTACAATGAGCAGTTCTTC. Its protein product is CASSLPYRSSYNEQFF.

This clonotype was picked up a small number of times. This rearrangement joins TRBV3-1 to TRBJ1-3; D may be TRBD1 (5 bases). The germline gives CDR1 LGHDT, CDR2 YNNKEL (reference sequence). Trimming pared 1 base from V and 2 bases from J, leaving 9 bases between. The length of the CDR3 is 15 residues. The CDR3 DNA sequence: TGTGCCAGCAGCCAAGTCTGGGGGACTGGAAACACCATATATTTT. Translation: CASSQVWGTGNTIYF.

The gene calls are TRBV4-1 and TRBJ2-1; 10 bases agree with TRBD2. Germline assignment: CDR1 MGHRA and CDR2 YSYEKL. V shed 7 bases, J shed 7 bases, and the junction held 10 bases outside the gene matches. CDR3 length: 15 amino acids. Here the CDR3 reads CASKREGAPENEQFF. CDR3 sequence (DNA): TGCGCCAGCAAGCGGGAGGGGGCCCCTGAGAATGAGCAGTTCTTC.

This clonotype was seen a few times. This chain joins TRBV2 and TRBJ2-3; 9 bases line up with TRBD2. V shed 3 bases, J shed 5 bases, and the junction held 6 bases outside the gene matches. CDR3 size: 15 residues. Germline V gives CDR1 SNHLY, CDR2 FYNNEI. The CDR3 DNA follows: TGTGCCAGCAGTGAGCTGCGGGGGGGCCGAGATACGCAGTATTTT. It is translated as CASSELRGGRDTQYF.

This chain links TRBV4-3 with TRBJ2-7; 11 bases line up with TRBD2. Per the germline V gene, CDR1 is LGHNA and CDR2 is YSLEER. This CDR3 contains 16 residues. The V and J ends lost 0 bases and 3 bases, in that order; junction bases with no gene match: 4. This chain's CDR3 is CASSQEWLAGGYEQYF. CDR3 sequence (DNA): TGCGCCAGCAGCCAAGAATGGCTAGCGGGAGGCTACGAGCAGTACTTC.

This clonotype was detected only once. The chain uses TRBV6-5 and TRBJ1-5; maybe TRBD1 (6 bases). In germline, CDR1 is MNHEY, CDR2 SVGAGI. The CDR3 loop spans 15 amino acids. V shed 5 bases and J shed 5 bases, with 16 bases lying between them. CDR3 amino acids: CASSPTGYRDQPQHF. CDR3 sequence (DNA): TGTGCCAGCAGTCCCACAGGGTATCGAGATCAGCCCCAGCATTTT.

This clonotype has a single count. The gene calls are TRBV15 and TRBJ2-4, with 7 bases that match TRBD2. The J call may be faulty, since TRBJ2-5 better matches the DNA end. CDR3 length: 15 amino acids. Per germline, CDR1 LNHNV and CDR2 YYDKDF (reference sequence). CDR3 loop: CATSRDSGTRETQYF. The CDR3 DNA is TGTGCCACCAGCAGAGACAGCGGGACTCGGGAGACCCAGTACTTC.

This clonotype was found a few times. The chain combines TRBV7-2 with TRBJ2-1; no firm D call. CDR1 and CDR2 from the germline V gene are SGHTA and FQGNSA. The CDR3 runs 13 residues. Trimming cost V 3 bases and J 8 bases, with 11 bases left between them. The CDR3 reads CASSLAPSDEQFF. In nucleotides, the CDR3 is TGTGCCAGCAGCTTGGCCCCCTCGGATGAGCAGTTCTTC.

This clonotype was observed many times. The rearrangement links TRBV4-1 to TRBJ2-4; TRBD1 is a possible D gene (5 bases). Germline lookup yields CDR1 MGHRA and CDR2 YSYEKL. V was trimmed by 0 bases and J by 8 bases, leaving 5 bases between them. CDR3 length: 12 residues. CDR3 sequence (DNA): TGCGCCAGCAGCCAAGACAGGGACATTCAGTACTTC. As protein: CASSQDRDIQYF.

The chain uses TRBV19 and TRBJ2-1; 9 bases align to TRBD2. Germline V CDR1 and CDR2: LNHDA, SQIVND (reference sequence). The CDR3 sequence is 15 residues long. Trimming cost V 6 bases and J 8 bases; bases outside gene matches: 11. The CDR3 reads CASSLLAGQLYEQFF. In DNA, the CDR3 is TGTGCCAGTAGCTTACTAGCGGGCCAGTTGTATGAGCAGTTCTTC.

The J gene is TRBJ2-7, the V gene TRBV29-1; 10 bases line up with TRBD1. The length of the CDR3 is 14 residues. V shed 7 bases, J shed 7 bases, and the junction held 13 bases outside the gene matches. Per the germline V gene, CDR1 is SQVTM and CDR2 is ANQGSEA. CDR3 DNA sequence: TGCAGCGGAACCGGGACAGGGGAAGACAATGAGCAGTACTTC. The encoded protein is CSGTGTGEDNEQYF.

Points on this clonotype: Germline is not matched at one junction end, which may reflect a read error. V gene TRBV9 combines with J gene TRBJ2-5, with D maybe TRBD1 (5 bases). There are 14 residues in the CDR3. The germline V gene encodes CDR1 SGDLS and CDR2 YYNGEE. CDR3 region: CASSVSGNQGTQYF. CDR3 bases: TGTGCCAGCAGCGTATCAGGGAACCAAGGGACCCAGTACTTC.

This clonotype was counted only a few times. The chain carries TRBV20-1 and TRBJ2-1; D call uncertain. From germline, CDR1 is DFQATT and CDR2 SNEGSKA (reference sequence). Trimming shortened V by 2 bases and J by 5 bases, and 10 bases separated the two germline ends. The length of the CDR3 is 13 residues. The CDR3, as DNA: TGCAGTGCTAGACCCGGCAGTCACAATGAGCAGTTCTTC. Its protein is CSARPGSHNEQFF.

Here the CDR3 reads CASSYSGTANSPLHF. The CDR3 DNA reads TGTGCCAGCAGTTACTCCGGGACCGCGAATTCACCCCTCCACTTT. The chain recombines TRBV6-5 with TRBJ1-6, with a tentative D call TRBD1 (5 bases). The V gene lost 0 bases and the J gene lost 7 bases, with 10 bases spanning the gap. The CDR3 has 15 residues. Per germline, CDR1 MNHEY and CDR2 SVGAGI.

V gene TRBV7-9 combines with J gene TRBJ2-7; 7 nucleotides agree with TRBD2. This CDR3 spans 14 amino acids. The germline V gene encodes CDR1 SEHNR and CDR2 FQNEAQ (reference sequence). Trimming removed 7 bases from V and 7 bases from J; junction bases left unmatched: 13. DNA for the CDR3: TGTGCCAGCACCCGGACTAGGGAGGCAGATGAGCAGTACTTC. Translation gives CASTRTREADEQYF.

This clonotype was found a few times. A much bigger clone sits one base away, suggesting this may be a read error. J is TRBJ2-4 and V is TRBV3-1; a weak D match, TRBD2 (5 bases). Germline V gene sequence: CDR1 LGHDT, CDR2 YNNKEL (reference sequence). This CDR3 is built from 12 residues. The V gene lost 4 bases and the J gene lost 13 bases, with 14 bases spanning the gap. The CDR3 nucleotides are TGTGCCAGCAGCCGACTAAACAATGAGCAGTACTTC. Translated: CASSRLNNEQYF.

The chain combines TRBV5-4 with TRBJ2-7; 13 nucleotides agree with TRBD2. CDR1 and CDR2 (germline): SGHNT, YYREEE (reference sequence). V lost 4 bases, J lost 4 bases, and 5 bases stayed unmatched. This CDR3 is 15 amino acids long. CDR3: CASSDPGLAGYEQYF. CDR3 DNA: TGTGCCAGCAGCGATCCGGGACTAGCGGGATACGAGCAGTACTTC.

The V gene is TRBV4-3, the J gene TRBJ2-5; possibly TRBD2 for D (5 bases). The CDR3 contains 14 residues. V shed 4 bases and J shed 3 bases, with 12 bases lying between them. The germline CDR1 and CDR2 sequences are LGHNA and YSLEER. CDR3 nucleotide sequence: TGCGCCAGCAGCCGAAGCGGTTGGGAAGAGACCCAGTACTTC. Its protein product is CASSRSGWEETQYF.

This clonotype occurred a few times. CDR3 in DNA: TGTGCCATCAGACCCCGGGGTTTTTCCTCCTACGAGCAGTACTTC. As protein: CAIRPRGFSSYEQYF. The chain is built from TRBV10-3 and TRBJ2-7, with a weak D call TRBD2 (5 bases). V lost 6 bases and J lost 0, with 15 bases in between. Germline CDR1 is ENHRY and CDR2 is SYGVKD. The CDR3 totals 15 residues.

The chain links TRBV4-1 to TRBJ1-1; D is undetermined. The ends were cut back, 0 bases at V and 8 bases at J, with 7 bases in the middle. Germline assignment: CDR1 MGHRA and CDR2 YSYEKL. There are 12 residues in the CDR3. DNA of the CDR3: TGCGCCAGCAGCCAAGATGCAGCAGAAGCTTTCTTT. This sequence encodes CASSQDAAEAFF.